What follows are 21 T cell receptor beta chains derived from one specimen sequenced in a study of blood T cell repertoires in COVID-19. Some clones are missing from TCRdb's copy, which holds only in-frame ones; the method was immunoSEQ multiplex PCR. The sample shows about 130,000 clones, around 86% of them seen only once. Sequenced material: peripheral blood. The source of these receptors is a woman between 70 and 85 years old with COVID-19, enrolled during active disease.

This rearrangement joins TRBV10-1 to TRBJ2-7; 10 bases match TRBD1. The length of the CDR3 is 16 residues. Germline V CDR1 and CDR2: WNHNN, SYGVQD (reference sequence). After removal of 0 bases from V and 3 bases from J, the junction contained 5 bases not matched to a gene. The CDR3 loop reads CASSESKGQGIYEQYF. For the CDR3, the DNA is TGCGCCAGCAGTGAGTCCAAGGGACAGGGGATCTACGAGCAGTACTTC.

The chain joins TRBV11-3 to TRBJ1-2; a weak D match, TRBD1 (5 bases). V lost 5 bases to trimming and J lost 2 bases, with 12 bases between them. The CDR3 has 14 residues. Germline lookup yields CDR1 SGHNT and CDR2 YENEEA. Here the CDR3 reads CASSHPDRNYGYTF. The CDR3 bases are TGTGCCAGCAGCCACCCCGACAGAAACTATGGCTACACCTTC.

V gene TRBV7-2 combines with J gene TRBJ1-1; D might be TRBD1 (6 bases). This CDR3 is built from 14 residues. V dropped 1 base and J dropped 2 bases, with 8 bases sitting between them. Germline assignment: CDR1 SGHTA and CDR2 FQGNSA. In nucleotides, the CDR3 is TGTGCCAGCAGCTTAGTGACAGGAAACACTGAAGCTTTCTTT. As protein: CASSLVTGNTEAFF.

The V and J genes are TRBV4-1 and TRBJ2-1, with D possibly TRBD1 on 6 matching bases. CDR3 length: 16 residues. The V gene lost 0 bases and the J gene lost 10 bases, with 19 bases spanning the gap. Germline V CDR1 and CDR2: MGHRA, YSYEKL. For the CDR3, the DNA is TGCGCCAGCAGCCAAGATCAGCGACAGGACTCCTGGGAGCAGTTCTTC. Its translation: CASSQDQRQDSWEQFF.

V usage is TRBV30 and J usage is TRBJ1-2, with TRBD1 identical over 8 bases. The CDR3 is made up of 16 amino acids. In germline, CDR1 is GTSNPN, CDR2 SVGIG (reference sequence). The V segment lost 3 bases and the J segment 6 bases; nucleotides outside the gene matches: 15. CDR3 sequence: CAWRRTTQGVNDGYTF. The CDR3 bases are TGTGCCTGGAGGAGGACTACACAGGGGGTAAATGATGGCTACACCTTC.

J is TRBJ1-3 and V is TRBV5-5; D remains unclear. Per the germline V gene, CDR1 is SGHKS and CDR2 is YYEKEE (reference sequence). The CDR3 totals 14 residues. V was cut by 6 bases and J by 1 base, with 11 bases left in between. The CDR3 loop is CASTHRDSGNTIYF. CDR3 coding DNA: TGTGCCAGCACCCACCGGGATTCTGGAAACACCATATATTTT.

The chain couples TRBV6-5 to TRBJ2-4; D is unclear. The CDR3 extends over 14 amino acids. Germline V gene sequence: CDR1 MNHEY, CDR2 SVGAGI. V was trimmed by 6 bases and J by 8 bases, leaving 17 bases between them. CDR3 DNA: TGTGCCAGCAGACGCCGACCAGAAAGCGACATTCAGTACTTC. Translated, it gives CASRRRPESDIQYF.

The chain's CDR3 is CASSYSPVMDIQYF. The DNA of the CDR3 is TGTGCCAGCAGTTACTCGCCGGTTATGGACATTCAGTACTTC. The genes are TRBV6-5 and TRBJ2-4; D remains ambiguous. Germline assignment: CDR1 MNHEY and CDR2 SVGAGI. This CDR3 spans 14 amino acids. The V end lost 0 bases, the J end lost 8 bases, and 11 bases lay between the germline ends.

The chain combines TRBV28 with TRBJ1-1, with 10 bases fitting TRBD1. The CDR3 consists of 16 residues. V lost 3 bases to trimming and J lost 5 bases; unmatched junction nucleotides: 9. The germline V gene encodes CDR1 MDHEN and CDR2 SYDVKM. The CDR3 sequence: CASSLGPRTGGTEAFF. In DNA form, the CDR3 reads TGTGCCAGCAGTTTGGGCCCCCGGACAGGGGGAACTGAAGCTTTCTTT.

The gene calls are TRBV20-1 and TRBJ2-1; 7 bases align to TRBD2. The CDR3 runs to 14 residues. The germline gives CDR1 DFQATT, CDR2 SNEGSKA (reference sequence). The V and J ends lost 3 bases and 0 bases, in that order; junction bases with no gene match: 2. The CDR3 sequence is CSASRTSSYNEQFF. The CDR3 bases are TGCAGTGCTAGTCGGACTAGCTCCTACAATGAGCAGTTCTTC.

The chain carries TRBV7-3 and TRBJ1-1; no clear D. V lost 4 bases to trimming and J lost 2 bases, with 14 bases between them. Germline loops: CDR1 SGHTA, CDR2 FQGTGA. The CDR3 spans 15 residues. CDR3 bases: TGTGCCAGCAGCTCCTCGTCAGGAATAAACACTGAAGCTTTCTTT. Translating it yields CASSSSSGINTEAFF.

The chain combines TRBV19 with TRBJ1-6; D ambiguous. Looked up from germline, CDR1 is LNHDA and CDR2 is SQIVND (reference sequence). V was shortened by 6 bases and J by 9 bases, with 12 bases between the two germline ends. The CDR3 spans 13 residues. CDR3 in DNA: TGTGCCAGTAGACCTGACAAGGCTTCACCCCTCCACTTT. Translated: CASRPDKASPLHF.

The chain carries TRBV5-1 and TRBJ1-5; weak D call: TRBD1 (6 bases). CDR3 size: 15 residues. The germline V and J ends were trimmed by 0 bases and 5 bases, with 12 bases remaining between them. Germline V CDR1 and CDR2: SGHRS, YFSETQ. In DNA form, the CDR3 reads TGCGCCAGCAGCTTGGCCGCGGGGGCGGATCAGCCCCAGCATTTT. Translation gives CASSLAAGADQPQHF.

The chain couples TRBV5-6 to TRBJ2-5; 9 nucleotides agree with TRBD2. The V gene's germline CDR1 is SGHDT and CDR2 YYEEEE. The trim removed 5 bases at V and 1 base at J, leaving 12 bases unmatched. The CDR3 runs to 17 residues. The CDR3, as DNA: TGTGCCAGCAGTTTCTTTGGACTAGCGACGATCCAAGAGACCCAGTACTTC. Amino acids: CASSFFGLATIQETQYF.

The chain has TRBV3-1 (or the pseudogene TRBV3-2) and TRBJ2-7, with TRBD2 identical over 8 bases. Trimming cost V 8 bases and J 9 bases; bases outside gene matches: 15. Germline CDR1 and CDR2: LGHDT and YNNKEL (reference sequence). CDR3 length equals 14 residues. The CDR3: CASAKRGLDVGQYF. CDR3 DNA: TGTGCCAGCGCTAAGCGGGGGCTGGATGTTGGGCAGTACTTC.

V usage is TRBV5-4 and J usage is TRBJ1-4, with a tentative D call TRBD1 (6 bases). Germline V gene lookup returns CDR1 SGHNT and CDR2 YYREEE (reference sequence). Trimming removed 0 bases at V and 5 bases at J, with 14 bases between. The CDR3 covers 16 residues. The CDR3 spells CASSLGSRTANEKLFF. CDR3 DNA: TGTGCCAGCAGCTTGGGATCTCGGACAGCGAATGAAAAACTGTTTTTT.

This chain connects TRBV7-8 to TRBJ2-2, with 8 positions matching TRBD2. CDR3 size: 16 residues. V lost 5 bases, J lost 2 bases, and 7 bases stayed unmatched. CDR1 SGHVS and CDR2 FQNEAQ come from the germline V gene. In nucleotides, the CDR3 is TGTGCCAGCAGCCCACAAGCGGGGGCTAACACCGGGGAGCTGTTTTTT. Residues: CASSPQAGANTGELFF. Together with reference TRBV7-8 and TRBJ2-2, the CDR3 gives the full variable domain: GAGVSQSPRYKVAKRGQDVALRCDPISGHVSLFWYQQALGQGPEFLTYFQNEAQLDKSGLPSDRFFAERPEGSVSTLKIQRTQQEDSAVYLCASSPQAGANTGELFFGEGSRLTVL.

The chain combines TRBV18 with TRBJ2-1; 15 bases are shared with TRBD2. Per the germline V gene, CDR1 is KGHSH and CDR2 is LQKENI. V lost 6 bases to trimming and J lost 7 bases; unmatched junction nucleotides: 7. The CDR3 contains 16 residues. This CDR3 reads CASSRTSGGAGNEQFF. In DNA, the CDR3 is TGTGCCAGCTCCAGGACTAGCGGGGGGGCCGGTAATGAGCAGTTCTTC. The full variable domain, its missing parts supplied by reference TRBV18 and TRBJ2-1, is NAGVMQNPRHLVRRRGQEARLRCSPMKGHSHVYWYRQLPEEGLKFMVYLQKENIIDESGMPKERFSAEFPKEGPSILRIQQVVRGDSAAYFCASSRTSGGAGNEQFFGPGTRLTVL.

V usage is TRBV5-1 and J usage is TRBJ1-1; possible D gene TRBD1, 5 bases. The CDR3 extends over 16 amino acids. Trimming took 5 bases from V and 3 from J, leaving 20 bases between them. The germline V gene encodes CDR1 SGHRS and CDR2 YFSETQ. CDR3 bases: TGCGCCAGCAGAATGGACACGGGAGTGAGGGACACTGAAGCTTTCTTT. It yields the protein CASRMDTGVRDTEAFF.

The chain uses TRBV4-1 and TRBJ1-3; possible D gene TRBD1, 6 bases. The germline V and J ends were trimmed by 5 bases and 3 bases, with 17 bases remaining between them. The CDR3 loop spans 16 amino acids. Germline V gene sequence: CDR1 MGHRA, CDR2 YSYEKL. CDR3 bases: TGCGCCAGCAGCTTCTCGGGGGGCTCGGTTGGAAACACCATATATTTT. It yields the protein CASSFSGGSVGNTIYF.

This sequence joins TRBV3-1 (or the pseudogene TRBV3-2) and TRBJ1-1; D is possibly TRBD1 (5 bases). Germline CDR1 and CDR2: LGHDT and YNNKEL (reference sequence). This CDR3 spans 14 amino acids. Trimming took off 7 bases at V and 6 bases at J, with 18 bases between the two ends. CDR3 loop: CASTGGKRMSEAFF. Here the CDR3 DNA reads TGTGCCAGCACCGGGGGGAAACGCATGTCTGAAGCTTTCTTT.